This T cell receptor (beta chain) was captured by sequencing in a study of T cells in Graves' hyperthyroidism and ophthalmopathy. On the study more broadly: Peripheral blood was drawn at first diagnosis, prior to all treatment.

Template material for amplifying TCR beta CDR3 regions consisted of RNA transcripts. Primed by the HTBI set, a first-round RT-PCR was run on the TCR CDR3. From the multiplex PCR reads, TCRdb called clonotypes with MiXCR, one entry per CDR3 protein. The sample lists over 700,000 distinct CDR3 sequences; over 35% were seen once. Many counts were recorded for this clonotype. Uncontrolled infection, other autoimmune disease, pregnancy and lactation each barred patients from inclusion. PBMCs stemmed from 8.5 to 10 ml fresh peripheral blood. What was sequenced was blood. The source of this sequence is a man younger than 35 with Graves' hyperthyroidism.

DNA of the CDR3: TGCAGCGTTCCACAGGCCGGACTAGCGAGCGAGCAGTACTTC. It encodes CSVPQAGLASEQYF. The chain uses TRBV29-1 and TRBJ2-7; 9 nucleotides align to TRBD2. The CDR3 has 14 amino acids. V lost 5 bases and J lost 6; bases outside the gene matches: 11. Germline V gene data show CDR1 as SQVTM and CDR2 as ANQGSEA.